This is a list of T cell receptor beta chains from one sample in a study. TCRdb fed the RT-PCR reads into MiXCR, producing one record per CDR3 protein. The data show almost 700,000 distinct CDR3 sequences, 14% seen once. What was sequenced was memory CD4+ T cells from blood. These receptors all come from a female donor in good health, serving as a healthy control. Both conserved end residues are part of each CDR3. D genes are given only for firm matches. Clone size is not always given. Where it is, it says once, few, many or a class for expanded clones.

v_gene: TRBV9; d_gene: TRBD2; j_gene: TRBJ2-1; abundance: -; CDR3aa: CASSLGLAGDAYNEQFF; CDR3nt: TGTGCCAGCAGCTTAGGATTAGCGGGAGATGCCTACAATGAGCAGTTCTTC
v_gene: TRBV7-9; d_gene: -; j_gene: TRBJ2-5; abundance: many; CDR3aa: CASSLAGGPETQYF; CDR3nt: TGTGCCAGCAGCTTGGCCGGGGGGCCAGAGACCCAGTACTTC
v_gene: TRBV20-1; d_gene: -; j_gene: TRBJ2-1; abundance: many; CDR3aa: CSVEGGINEQFF; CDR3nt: TGCAGTGTAGAAGGAGGGATCAATGAGCAGTTCTTC
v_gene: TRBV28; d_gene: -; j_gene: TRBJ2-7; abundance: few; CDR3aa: CASSSSTGYEQYF; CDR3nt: -
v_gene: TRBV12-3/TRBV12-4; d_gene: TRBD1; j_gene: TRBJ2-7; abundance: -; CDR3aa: CASTPTGRSYEQYF; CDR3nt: TGTGCCAGCACCCCGACAGGGCGGTCCTACGAGCAGTACTTC
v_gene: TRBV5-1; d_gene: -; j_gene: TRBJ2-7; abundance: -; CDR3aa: CASSLGPGTHNYEQYF; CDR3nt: TGCGCCAGCAGCTTGGGCCCCGGGACGCATAACTACGAGCAGTACTTC
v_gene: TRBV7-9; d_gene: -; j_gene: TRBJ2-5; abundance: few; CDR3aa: CAGSHRGGETQYF; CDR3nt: TGTGCCGGCAGCCACCGTGGTGGAGAGACCCAGTACTTC
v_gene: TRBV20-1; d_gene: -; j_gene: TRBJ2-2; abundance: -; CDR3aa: CSAPGTWHTGELFF; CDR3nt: TGCAGTGCTCCTGGGACATGGCATACCGGGGAGCTGTTTTTT
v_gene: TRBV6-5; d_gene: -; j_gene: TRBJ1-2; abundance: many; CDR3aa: CASSYSKMSTNYGYTF; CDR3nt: TGTGCCAGCAGTTACTCGAAGATGAGTACTAACTATGGCTACACCTTC
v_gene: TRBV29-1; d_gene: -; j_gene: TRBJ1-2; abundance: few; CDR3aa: CSVERGSGGYTF; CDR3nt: TGCAGCGTTGAACGGGGATCTGGTGGCTACACCTTC
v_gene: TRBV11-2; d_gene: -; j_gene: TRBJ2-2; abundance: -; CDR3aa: CASGRGGGELFF; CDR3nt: TGTGCCAGCGGCAGGGGTGGCGGGGAGCTGTTTTTT
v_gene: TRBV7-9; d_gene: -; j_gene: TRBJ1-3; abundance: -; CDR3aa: CASSFDWGSGNTIYF; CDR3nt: TGTGCCAGCAGCTTCGATTGGGGCTCTGGAAACACCATATATTTT
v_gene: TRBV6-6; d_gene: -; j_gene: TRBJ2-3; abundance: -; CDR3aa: CASSHPLGKGTDTQYF; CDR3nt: TGTGCCAGCAGCCATCCCCTGGGGAAGGGCACAGATACGCAGTATTTT
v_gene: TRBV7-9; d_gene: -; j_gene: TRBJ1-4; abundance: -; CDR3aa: CASSLIGRASSATNEKLFF; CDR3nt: TGTGCCAGCAGCTTAATTGGCAGGGCCTCTTCGGCAACTAATGAAAAACTGTTTTTT
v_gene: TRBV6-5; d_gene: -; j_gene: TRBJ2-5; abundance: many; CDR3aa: CASSRQLQETQYF; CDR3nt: TGTGCCAGCAGCCGCCAGCTCCAAGAGACCCAGTACTTC
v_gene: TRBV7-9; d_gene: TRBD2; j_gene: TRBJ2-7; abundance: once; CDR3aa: CASSRGLAGESYEQYF; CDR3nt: TGTGCCAGCAGCCGCGGACTAGCGGGGGAGTCCTACGAGCAGTACTTC
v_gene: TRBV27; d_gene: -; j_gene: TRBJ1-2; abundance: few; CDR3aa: CASSLDPGLGGYGYTF; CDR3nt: TGTGCCAGCAGTTTAGATCCGGGATTGGGGGGTTATGGCTACACCTTC
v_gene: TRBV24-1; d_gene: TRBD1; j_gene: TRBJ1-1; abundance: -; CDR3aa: CATSVGDREDTEAFF; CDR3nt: TGTGCCACCAGTGTGGGGGACAGGGAGGACACTGAAGCTTTCTTT
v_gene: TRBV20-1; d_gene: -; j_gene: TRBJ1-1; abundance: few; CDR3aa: CSARDWGGTTEAFF; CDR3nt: TGCAGTGCTAGAGATTGGGGGGGGACCACTGAAGCTTTCTTT
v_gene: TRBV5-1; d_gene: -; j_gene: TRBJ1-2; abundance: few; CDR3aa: CASSLAGAVSGYTF; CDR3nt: TGCGCCAGCAGCTTGGCCGGGGCAGTCTCTGGCTACACCTTC
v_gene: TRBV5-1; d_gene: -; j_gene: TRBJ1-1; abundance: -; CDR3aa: CASSLDGGQPNTEAFF; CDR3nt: TGCGCCAGCAGCTTGGATGGGGGCCAGCCAAACACTGAAGCTTTCTTT
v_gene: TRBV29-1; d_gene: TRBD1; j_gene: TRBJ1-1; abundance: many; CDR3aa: CSVDSYRGNTEAFF; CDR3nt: TGCAGCGTTGACTCCTACAGGGGGAACACTGAAGCTTTCTTT
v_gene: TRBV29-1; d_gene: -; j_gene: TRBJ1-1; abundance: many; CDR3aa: CSVDPGLLNTEAFF; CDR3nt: TGCAGCGTTGATCCTGGTCTGCTGAACACTGAAGCTTTCTTT
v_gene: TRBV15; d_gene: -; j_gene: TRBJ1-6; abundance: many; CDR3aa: CATSTGGYNSPLHF; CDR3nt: TGTGCCACCAGTACGGGGGGCTATAATTCACCCCTCCACTTT
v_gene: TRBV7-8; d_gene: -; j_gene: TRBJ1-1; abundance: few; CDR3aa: CASSLAGRETEAFF; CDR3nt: TGTGCCAGCAGCTTAGCAGGGAGGGAAACTGAAGCTTTCTTT
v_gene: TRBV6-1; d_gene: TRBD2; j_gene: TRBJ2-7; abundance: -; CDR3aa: CASSASEGGSYEQYF; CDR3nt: TGTGCCAGCAGTGCCTCCGAGGGAGGGTCCTACGAGCAGTACTTC
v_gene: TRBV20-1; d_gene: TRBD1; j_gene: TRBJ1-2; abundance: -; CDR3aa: CSATRDRAGYGYTF; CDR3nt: TGCAGTGCTACCCGGGACAGGGCTGGGTATGGCTACACCTTC
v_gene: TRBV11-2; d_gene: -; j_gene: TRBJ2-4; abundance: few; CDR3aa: CASSLDGVRQYF; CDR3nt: TGTGCCAGCAGCTTAGATGGTGTCAGACAGTACTTC
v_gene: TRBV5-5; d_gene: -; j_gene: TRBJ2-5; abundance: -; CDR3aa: CASSVSGQVYQETQYF; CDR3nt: TGTGCCAGCAGCGTATCGGGACAAGTGTACCAAGAGACCCAGTACTTC
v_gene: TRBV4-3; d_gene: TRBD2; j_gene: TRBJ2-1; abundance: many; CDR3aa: CASSPSLSGGAVENEQFF; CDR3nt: TGCGCCAGCAGCCCAAGTCTTAGCGGGGGGGCGGTTGAGAATGAGCAGTTCTTC
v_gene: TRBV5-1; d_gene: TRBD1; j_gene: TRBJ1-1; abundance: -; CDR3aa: CASSRTGARTEAFF; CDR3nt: TGCGCCAGCAGCCGCACAGGGGCGCGCACTGAAGCTTTCTTT
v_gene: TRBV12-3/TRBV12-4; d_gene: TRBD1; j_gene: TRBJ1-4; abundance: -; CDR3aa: CASSNPQGAATNEKLFF; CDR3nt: TGTGCCAGCAGCAACCCACAGGGGGCTGCAACTAATGAAAAACTGTTTTTT
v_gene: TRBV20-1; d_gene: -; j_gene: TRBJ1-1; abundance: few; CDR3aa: CSATGPQNTEAFF; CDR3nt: TGCAGTGCTACGGGACCCCAGAACACTGAAGCTTTCTTT
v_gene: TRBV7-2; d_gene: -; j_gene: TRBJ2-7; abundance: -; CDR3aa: CASSADQGGHYEQYF; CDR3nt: TGTGCCAGCAGCGCCGATCAGGGAGGCCACTACGAGCAGTACTTC
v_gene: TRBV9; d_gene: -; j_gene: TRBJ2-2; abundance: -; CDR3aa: CASSVDITGELFF; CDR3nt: TGTGCCAGCAGCGTAGATATCACCGGGGAGCTGTTTTTT
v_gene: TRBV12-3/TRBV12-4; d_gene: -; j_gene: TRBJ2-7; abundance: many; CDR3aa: CASSPGVVSSYEQYF; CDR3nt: TGTGCCAGCAGTCCCGGGGTTGTAAGCTCCTACGAGCAGTACTTC
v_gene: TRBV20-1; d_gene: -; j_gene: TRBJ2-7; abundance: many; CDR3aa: CSAWTGTSHDEQYF; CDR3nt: TGCAGTGCTTGGACCGGGACCAGTCACGACGAGCAGTACTTC
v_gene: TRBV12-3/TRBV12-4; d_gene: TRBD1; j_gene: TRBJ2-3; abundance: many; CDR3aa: CASRDSLTDTQYF; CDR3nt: TGTGCCAGCCGGGACAGTCTAACAGATACGCAGTATTTT